One and the same sample provided the 32 T cell receptor beta chains below, sequenced in a study of shared clonotypes between healthy human individuals. The assay was immunoSEQ multiplex PCR, and TCRdb's table has in-frame clones only and misses some. This table has some 490,000 clones, roughly 80% appearing once. The sequencing input was PBMCs. The receptors derive from a woman between 40 and 50 years old in good health. Some clones in this sample may be carry-over from other donors' samples.

The V gene is TRBV2, the J gene TRBJ2-5; TRBD2 might be the D (5 bases). V lost 8 bases and J 7 bases, leaving 17 bases between the germline ends. The length of the CDR3 is 13 residues. Germline CDR1 is SNHLY and CDR2 is FYNNEI. The CDR3 here is CASCTDGVSTQYF. CDR3 bases: TGTGCCAGCTGTACAGACGGGGTGTCGACCCAGTACTTC. Drawing the rest from reference TRBV2 and TRBJ2-5, the complete variable domain is EPEVTQTPSHQVTQMGQEVILRCVPISNHLYFYWYRQILGQKVEFLVSFYNNEISEKSEIFDDQFSVERPDGSNFTLKIRSTKLEDSAMYFCASCTDGVSTQYFGPGTRLLVL.

The chain recombines TRBV7-2 with TRBJ2-1, with D perhaps TRBD1 (7 bases). Germline V gives CDR1 SGHTA, CDR2 FQGNSA. The CDR3 consists of 15 residues. Trimming took 1 base from V and 7 from J, leaving 14 bases between them. CDR3 amino acids: CASSLDLAGGNEQFF. The DNA for the CDR3 is TGTGCCAGCAGCTTAGACCTAGCAGGGGGGAATGAGCAGTTCTTC.

V is TRBV6-4 and J is TRBJ2-7; D is perhaps TRBD1 (5 bases). The CDR3 consists of 15 residues. Germline lookup yields CDR1 MRHNA and CDR2 SNTAGT. The V end lost 4 bases, the J end lost 0 bases, and 13 bases lay between the germline ends. As DNA, the CDR3 is TGTGCCAGCAGTGGAGACAGCCACAGCTCCTACGAGCAGTACTTC. It yields the protein CASSGDSHSSYEQYF.

The V call is TRBV9, the J call TRBJ2-3; 8 bases fit TRBD2. Germline loops: CDR1 SGDLS, CDR2 YYNGEE. V lost 0 bases, J lost 6 bases, and 6 bases stayed unmatched. This CDR3 has 15 residues. CDR3 sequence (DNA): TGTGCCAGCAGCGTAGTCGGCGGGAGGTATGATACGCAGTATTTT. Protein: CASSVVGGRYDTQYF.

V usage is TRBV15 and J usage is TRBJ2-1, with 10 bases identical to TRBD1. V gave up 3 bases and J gave up 4 bases; unmatched junction bases: 3. CDR1 is LNHNV and CDR2 is YYDKDF in the germline V gene (reference sequence). The CDR3 consists of 15 residues. The CDR3 loop is CATSREDRGYNEQFF. The CDR3 bases are TGTGCCACCAGCAGGGAGGACAGGGGGTACAATGAGCAGTTCTTC. The entire variable domain, with the rest obtained from reference TRBV15 and TRBJ2-1, is as follows: DAMVIQNPRYQVTQFGKPVTLSCSQTLNHNVMYWYQQKSSQAPKLLFHYYDKDFNNEADTPDNFQSRRPNTSFCFLDIRSPGLGDTAMYLCATSREDRGYNEQFFGPGTRLTVL.

Here the CDR3 DNA reads TGTGCCAGCAGCTCGGCTAAAAGGATGAAGGGAGCTTTCTTT. Translated: CASSSAKRMKGAFF. V usage is TRBV5-8 and J usage is TRBJ1-1; no definite D call. This CDR3 region has 14 residues. The germline CDR1 and CDR2 sequences are SGHTS and YDEGEE. V shed 3 bases and J shed 10 bases, with 19 bases lying between them.

The rearrangement links TRBV5-6 to TRBJ1-4; D perhaps matches TRBD1 (6 bases). Trimming stripped 0 bases from V and 7 bases from J, with 7 bases between. This CDR3 is 13 amino acids long. Germline CDR1 SGHDT, CDR2 YYEEEE. The CDR3 bases are TGTGCCAGCAGCTTGGCAGGGGCTGAAAAACTGTTTTTT. Residues: CASSLAGAEKLFF.

The chain carries TRBV6-1 and TRBJ2-5, with 10 bases lining up with TRBD2. CDR1 and CDR2 (germline): MNHNS, SASEGT. Unmatched junction bases numbered 16, after V lost 4 bases and J lost 11 bases. This CDR3 comprises 16 residues. The CDR3 loop reads CASSGVKASGSIKQYF. In DNA form, the CDR3 reads TGTGCCAGCAGTGGTGTAAAGGCTAGCGGGAGTATTAAGCAGTACTTC.

A few counts support this clone. A far larger clone lies a single base away; this is likely a read error. At the DNA level, this CDR3 is encoded by other sequences in the same sample as well. This rearrangement joins TRBV18 to TRBJ2-7; a possible D gene is TRBD2 (5 bases). This CDR3 spans 13 amino acids. CDR1 KGHSH and CDR2 LQKENI come from the germline V gene. CDR3 loop: CASSPARTGEQYF. Here the CDR3 DNA reads TGTGCTAGCTCACCCGCTCGGACTGGCGAGCAGTACTTC. The full variable domain, with the rest looked up from reference TRBV18 and TRBJ2-7, is NAGVMQNPRHLVRRRGQEARLRCSPMKGHSHVYWYRQLPEEGLKFMVYLQKENIIDESGMPKERFSAEFPKEGPSILRIQQVVRGDSAAYFCASSPARTGEQYFGPGTRLTVT.

The chain links TRBV10-3 to TRBJ2-7; TRBD2 is a possible D gene (6 bases). The CDR3 is made up of 13 amino acids. Germline-derived CDR1 and CDR2 are ENHRY and SYGVKD. The CDR3 sequence is CAPSAGGLLRQYF. In DNA, the CDR3 is TGTGCTCCATCCGCTGGAGGGCTTTTGCGGCAGTACTTC.

This clone was observed at least ten times. This rearrangement joins TRBV7-2 to TRBJ2-7; D is possibly TRBD2 (7 bases). This CDR3 contains 14 residues. Germline values: CDR1 SGHTA, CDR2 FQGNSA. Trimming removed 5 bases at V and 6 bases at J, with 17 bases between. CDR3 loop: CASSPWGGLGEQYF. The CDR3 region has the DNA TGTGCCAGCAGCCCTTGGGGGGGCCTTGGCGAGCAGTACTTC.

This clone was seen a handful of times. The rearrangement uses TRBV28 and TRBJ2-2; TRBD2 aligns across 11 bases. V gave up 8 bases and J gave up 5 bases; unmatched junction bases: 7. This CDR3 region has 15 residues. Germline CDR1 MDHEN, CDR2 SYDVKM. The CDR3 sequence is CASVSLAGGTGELFF. The CDR3 DNA is TGTGCCAGCGTATCCCTAGCGGGAGGAACCGGGGAGCTGTTTTTT.

As for this clone: This likely traces to a read error, being one base from a far larger clone. Other DNA sequences in the sample encode the same CDR3. The CDR3 nucleotides are TGTGCCAGCAGTCCCTGGTCACCCGGCAGGGGCTACACCTTC. This encodes CASSPWSPGRGYTF. This rearrangement joins TRBV6-1 to TRBJ1-2; D not resolved. V was shortened by 5 bases and J by 8 bases, with 18 bases between the two germline ends. Per the germline V gene, CDR1 is MNHNS and CDR2 is SASEGT. The CDR3 contains 14 residues.

The chain has TRBV18 and TRBJ2-7; 9 nucleotides align to TRBD2. Germline loops: CDR1 KGHSH, CDR2 LQKENI. With V trimmed by 0 bases and J by 0 bases, 3 bases remained unmatched. This CDR3 is 16 amino acids long. The CDR3 protein is CASSPPVAGVSYEQYF. Written as DNA, the CDR3 is TGTGCCAGCTCACCACCGGTAGCGGGGGTCTCCTACGAGCAGTACTTC.

The chain carries TRBV6-6 and TRBJ2-4, with TRBD2 as a possible D gene (6 bases). Per germline, CDR1 MNHNY and CDR2 SVGAGI (reference sequence). The CDR3 contains 15 residues. Trimming stripped 6 bases from V and 5 bases from J, with 17 bases between. CDR3 DNA: TGTGCCAGCAGCCGATGGGACTCCGGAGAAAACATTCAGTACTTC. Amino acid sequence: CASSRWDSGENIQYF.

V gene TRBV7-7 combines with J gene TRBJ2-3, with 8 bases fitting TRBD2. The CDR3 contains 14 residues. The ends lost 5 bases at V and 7 bases at J; junction bases unmatched: 8. From germline, CDR1 is SSHAT and CDR2 FNYEAQ (reference sequence). The CDR3 region has the DNA TGTGCCAGCAGCCCAGCGGGAGCCCTTAATACGCAGTATTTT. Residues: CASSPAGALNTQYF.

Note on this clone: A far larger clone differs by one base, so this is likely a read error. This rearrangement joins TRBV6-6 to TRBJ2-2; 7 bases fit TRBD2. Germline trimming cut 5 bases from V and 1 base from J; bases unmatched to any gene: 7. CDR1 is MNHNY, CDR2 SVGAGI, per germline (reference sequence). CDR3 length: 16 residues. The CDR3 spells CASSHRTRMNTGELFF. In DNA, the CDR3 is TGTGCCAGCAGTCATAGGACTAGAATGAACACCGGGGAGCTGTTTTTT.

The table lists this clone with many counts. The sample holds other DNA sequences that translate to the same CDR3. Here the CDR3 DNA reads TGTGCCAGCAGCGTAGGGGCCAGCGTTGGCCTGGCCGAGCAGTACTTC. Translated, it gives CASSVGASVGLAEQYF. The V gene is TRBV9, the J gene TRBJ2-7; no reliable D call. Trimming took 0 bases from V and 6 from J, leaving 19 bases between them. CDR1 is SGDLS, CDR2 YYNGEE, per germline. CDR3 length equals 16 residues.

The chain recombines TRBV11-2 with TRBJ2-7; no definite D call. Between the trimmed V and J ends, which lost 5 bases and 3 bases, there was a span of 8 bases. CDR3 length equals 12 residues. Looked up from germline, CDR1 is SGHAT and CDR2 is FQNNGV. This CDR3 is CASSRDSYEQYF. For the CDR3, the DNA is TGTGCCAGCAGCAGGGATAGCTACGAGCAGTACTTC. The full variable domain, completed using reference TRBV11-2 and TRBJ2-7, is EAGVAQSPRYKIIEKRQSVAFWCNPISGHATLYWYQQILGQGPKLLIQFQNNGVVDDSQLPKDRFSAERLKGVDSTLKIQPAKLEDSAVYLCASSRDSYEQYFGPGTRLTVT.

V usage is TRBV7-9 and J usage is TRBJ2-7, with a tentative D call TRBD1 (6 bases). V was trimmed by 5 bases and J by 1 base, leaving 12 bases between them. Germline V lookup: CDR1 SEHNR, CDR2 FQNEAQ (reference sequence). The CDR3 consists of 14 residues. The CDR3 loop reads CASSPFGTSYEQYF. CDR3 DNA: TGTGCCAGCAGCCCCTTTGGGACATCCTACGAGCAGTACTTC.

Notes on this clone: A far larger clone is just one base off, so this is likely a read error. The chain links TRBV18 to TRBJ1-5, with D perhaps TRBD1 (6 bases). V lost 6 bases to trimming and J lost 7 bases, with 16 bases between them. CDR1 is KGHSH, CDR2 LQKENI, per germline. This CDR3 region has 14 residues. The CDR3 spells CASSTPGAEQPQHF. CDR3 DNA: TGTGCCAGCTCTACTCCGGGGGCAGAGCAGCCCCAGCATTTT.

CDR3 residues: CASSLALAGVSYEQYF. For the CDR3, the DNA is TGTGCCAGCAGTTTAGCGTTGGCGGGGGTCTCCTACGAGCAGTACTTC. The V gene is TRBV28, the J gene TRBJ2-7, with 7 bases aligning to TRBD2. V was clipped by 2 bases and J by 0 bases; unmatched bases: 7. The CDR3 spans 16 residues. Germline-derived CDR1 and CDR2 are MDHEN and SYDVKM.

This clone appeared a single time. With a far larger clone one base away, a read error is the likely cause. This chain uses TRBV10-3 with TRBJ1-5, with D unclear. The germline V gene encodes CDR1 ENHRY and CDR2 SYGVKD. The CDR3 totals 13 residues. Trimming left V 5 bases short and J 4 bases short, with 9 bases between. This chain's CDR3 is CAISYQENQPQHF. CDR3 sequence (DNA): TGTGCCATCAGTTATCAGGAGAATCAGCCCCAGCATTTT.

Comments on this clone: The likely explanation is a read error, given a far larger clone one base away. The chain couples TRBV6-9 to TRBJ1-5; 9 nucleotides align to TRBD1. CDR3 length: 16 amino acids. Germline V gene data show CDR1 as MNHGY and CDR2 as SVAAGI. The CDR3 coding sequence is TGTGCCAGCAACGAACGACAGGGGGGAGGAAATCAGCTCCAGCATTTT. It translates to CASNERQGGGNQLQHF.

The V call is TRBV7-2, the J call TRBJ1-2; D may be TRBD1 (6 bases). Between the trimmed V and J ends, which lost 3 bases and 7 bases, there was a span of 18 bases. The V gene's germline CDR1 is SGHTA and CDR2 FQGNSA. The CDR3 length is 15 residues. CDR3 coding DNA: TGTGCCAGCAGCTTTTTCGACCCCAGGGGCCTTGGCTACACCTTC. This codes for CASSFFDPRGLGYTF.

This clone appeared once. This likely reflects a read error, since a far larger clone is one base away. The rearrangement links TRBV4-2 to TRBJ1-5, with 9 bases lining up with TRBD1. The CDR3 contains 15 residues. The germline V gene has CDR1 LGHNA and CDR2 YNFKEQ. The CDR3 region is CASSQDGQGNQHQHF. CDR3 DNA sequence: TGTGCCAGCAGCCAGGACGGACAGGGGAATCAGCACCAGCATTTT.

On this clone itself: A read error is likely here: a far larger clone is one base away. Within the sample, other DNA sequences also encode this same CDR3. The chain is built from TRBV30 and TRBJ1-2; the match to TRBD1 covers 11 bases. The CDR3 has 14 amino acids. Germline V CDR1 and CDR2: GTSNPN, SVGIG (reference sequence). CDR3 loop: CAWTRTGGDYGYTF. In DNA, the CDR3 is TGTGCCTGGACCCGGACAGGGGGCGACTATGGCTACACCTTT. The whole variable domain, remainder taken from reference TRBV30 and TRBJ1-2, is SQTIHQWPATLVQPVGSPLSLECTVEGTSNPNLYWYRQAAGRGLQLLFYSVGIGQISSEVPQNLSASRPQDRQFILSSKKLLLSDSGFYLCAWTRTGGDYGYTFGSGTRLTVV.

The chain combines TRBV27 with TRBJ2-5; D remains ambiguous. CDR3 length: 13 amino acids. Germline values: CDR1 MNHEY, CDR2 SMNVEV (reference sequence). V lost 2 bases to trimming and J lost 2 bases, with 6 bases between them. CDR3 sequence: CASSLGRQETQYF. The CDR3, as DNA: TGTGCCAGCAGTTTAGGGCGTCAAGAGACCCAGTACTTC.

The CDR3 DNA reads as TGTGCCAGCAGCTTGGGGGCAGGGGATCATGAAAAACTGTTTTTT. Its protein is CASSLGAGDHEKLFF. The chain recombines TRBV5-4 with TRBJ1-4, with D tentatively TRBD1 (6 bases). CDR1 is SGHNT, CDR2 YYREEE, per germline (reference sequence). The CDR3 is 15 amino acids. V lost 0 bases and J lost 6, with 12 bases in between.

This clone was seen more than once but under ten times. J is TRBJ1-1 and V is TRBV6-1, with D possibly TRBD1 on 6 matching bases. The ends were cut back, 3 bases at V and 2 bases at J, with 16 bases in the middle. The CDR3 sequence is 16 residues long. Germline CDR1 and CDR2: MNHNS and SASEGT. CDR3 bases: TGTGCCAGCAGTGAGGTACAGGGTAGAGGAAACACTGAAGCTTTCTTT. Protein: CASSEVQGRGNTEAFF.

Notes on this clone: A far larger clone is a single base away, which makes a read error likely. Other DNA variants within this sample encode the same CDR3. V is TRBV5-1 and J is TRBJ1-4, with a possible D match to TRBD1 (5 bases). The germline V gene has CDR1 SGHRS and CDR2 YFSETQ. The CDR3 runs to 17 residues. The CDR3 DNA reads TGCGCTAGCAGCTTGGCGGGGAGGGGTGCAGCTAATGAAAAACTGTTTTTT. As protein: CASSLAGRGAANEKLFF.

The chain joins TRBV7-9 to TRBJ2-1, with D unclear. This CDR3 is 10 amino acids long. Deletions cut 3 bases from V and 9 bases from J, with 3 bases between. Looked up from germline, CDR1 is SEHNR and CDR2 is FQNEAQ (reference sequence). The CDR3 DNA follows: TGTGCCAGCAGCTTGGGTGAGCAGTTCTTC. Translation: CASSLGEQFF.